This T cell receptor beta chain was sequenced for a study of blood T cell repertoires in COVID-19. Study information: Samples representing acute and convalescent COVID-19 were sourced from the United States, Italy and Spain.

The V segment lost 5 bases and the J segment 4 bases; nucleotides outside the gene matches: 7. The CDR3 is made up of 14 amino acids. Per germline, CDR1 MNHEY and CDR2 SMNVEV (reference sequence). Original processing methods: It was from reference gene primer amplification that nucleated cell counts were estimated. Profiling relied on immunoSEQ multiplex PCR, and the TCRdb table lists in-frame clones only, not all of them. V and J calls and clone size are given by that table; D and trimming were obtained from the DNA. Among 43,000 or so clones listed, 80% to 90% were seen once. The chain links TRBV27 to TRBJ1-2; 7 positions agree with TRBD1. The TCR was taken from a woman over 75 with acute or convalescent COVID-19. Source material: peripheral blood. CDR3 amino acids: CASSTGDFSYGYTF. Written as DNA, the CDR3 is TGTGCCAGCAGTACAGGGGATTTCAGCTATGGCTACACCTTC.